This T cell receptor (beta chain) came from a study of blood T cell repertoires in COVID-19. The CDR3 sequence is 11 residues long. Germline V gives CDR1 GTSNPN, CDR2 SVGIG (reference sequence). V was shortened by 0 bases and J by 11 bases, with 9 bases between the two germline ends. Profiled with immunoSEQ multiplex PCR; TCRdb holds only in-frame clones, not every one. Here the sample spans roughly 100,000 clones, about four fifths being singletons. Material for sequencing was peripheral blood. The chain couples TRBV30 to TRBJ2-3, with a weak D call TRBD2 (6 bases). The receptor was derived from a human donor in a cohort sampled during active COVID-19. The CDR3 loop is CAWSVEGGQYF. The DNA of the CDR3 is TGTGCCTGGAGTGTAGAGGGAGGGCAGTATTTT.